This TCR beta chain was sequenced in a study of cytomegalovirus exposure and HLA in healthy donors. Study-level findings and limits: An observed cluster of highly shared sequence variants was recorded as a likely sequencing artifact.

Vbeta (60) and Jbeta (13) primers were used in the PCR. Assay used: immunoSEQ multiplex PCR; TCRdb lists only in-frame clones, some missing. The profile shows around 170,000 clones, just over 75% of them singletons. V lost 10 bases and J lost 4; bases outside the gene matches: 10. The CDR3 runs 14 residues. Per germline, CDR1 MNHEY and CDR2 SMNVEV (reference sequence). As regards this clone: Its antigen is undetermined.

Sequencing was done on a sample of PBMCs. The TCR sequence derives from a man aged 18 to 35 in good health and CMV-seronegative. The chain has TRBV27 and TRBJ2-1; 7 nucleotides agree with TRBD2. DNA of the CDR3: TGTGCCACCGCGGGGGTTCTAGGTTACAATGAGCAGTTCTTC. It specifies CATAGVLGYNEQFF.